Each of the 16 T cell receptor beta chains below was sequenced from the same sample in a study of cytomegalovirus exposure and HLA in healthy donors (dated by TCRdb to the late 2010s). Libraries came from the immunoSEQ multiplex PCR assay. For the multiplex PCR, a mixture combining 60 forward primers for TCR Vbeta segments and 13 reverse primers for TCR Jbeta segments was used. Held by TCRdb, this immuneACCESS table contains in-frame sequences only and omits some clones. Under half of the omission traces to an unresolved V gene where checked; the cause of the rest is unknown. The sample profile shows 150,000 to 200,000 clones; 70% to 90% of them were found once. The ten largest clones capture around 5% of the sample. Sequenced input: PBMCs. The source is a girl aged 10 to 17 in good health and CMV-seropositive.

The chain combines TRBV27 with TRBJ1-1; TRBD1 matches 7 bases. The germline gives CDR1 MNHEY, CDR2 SMNVEV (reference sequence). The CDR3 has 15 amino acids. Trimming at V came to 6 bases and at J to 5 bases, leaving 12 bases not matched to a gene. CDR3 amino acids: CASRGIQGRRTEAFF. The CDR3 nucleotides read TGTGCCAGCAGGGGGATACAGGGGCGGAGGACTGAAGCTTTCTTT.

This clone came up once. The chain carries TRBV13 and TRBJ2-5, with TRBD1 as a possible D gene (6 bases). The closer fit of TRBJ2-7 to the DNA end suggests the J call may be wrong. The CDR3 length is 20 residues. The V gene's germline CDR1 is PRHDT and CDR2 FYEKMQ (reference sequence). The CDR3 loop reads CASSLGGWGTSGSSSYEQYF. The CDR3 DNA follows: TGTGCCAGCAGCTTAGGCGGCTGGGGGACATCAGGGAGCAGCTCCTACGAGCAGTACTTC.

This chain links TRBV13 with TRBJ2-3; D is unresolved. The CDR3 covers 13 residues. Germline CDR1 and CDR2: PRHDT and FYEKMQ (reference sequence). The V and J ends lost 5 bases and 0 bases respectively, with 6 bases between them. This CDR3 is CASSHQSTDTQYF. CDR3 DNA: TGTGCCAGCAGCCATCAAAGCACAGATACGCAGTATTTT.

V gene TRBV13 combines with J gene TRBJ2-2, with D tentatively TRBD2 (6 bases). Looked up from germline, CDR1 is PRHDT and CDR2 is FYEKMQ (reference sequence). V was trimmed by 5 bases and J by 1 base, leaving 14 bases between them. The CDR3 contains 16 residues. CDR3 bases: TGTGCCAGCAGCCACCCCGGGGGAGGGAACACCGGGGAGCTGTTTTTT. Residues: CASSHPGGGNTGELFF.

The V call is TRBV4-1, the J call TRBJ2-1; tentatively, D is TRBD2 (6 bases). Germline CDR1 reads MGHRA; CDR2 reads YSYEKL. This CDR3 has 15 residues. V was shortened by 0 bases and J by 9 bases, with 15 bases between the two germline ends. The chain's CDR3 is CASSQEASVLGEQFF. In DNA form, the CDR3 reads TGCGCCAGCAGCCAAGAGGCTAGCGTTCTAGGTGAGCAGTTCTTC.

The chain recombines TRBV4-1 with TRBJ1-1; perhaps TRBD1 as D (6 bases). V was clipped by 1 base and J by 3 bases, with 12 bases between them. CDR1 MGHRA and CDR2 YSYEKL come from the germline V gene. This CDR3 spans 15 amino acids. The CDR3 spells CASSQAGDGHTEAFF. The DNA of the CDR3 is TGCGCCAGCAGCCAAGCAGGGGACGGACACACTGAAGCTTTCTTT.

Regarding this clone: The same CDR3 can be traced to other DNA sequences in this sample. The rearrangement uses TRBV7-6 and TRBJ2-7; 9 bases match TRBD1. Trimming cost V 5 bases and J 2 bases; bases outside gene matches: 4. Germline CDR1 and CDR2: SGHVS and FNYEAQ. This CDR3 is built from 14 residues. The CDR3 sequence: CASSPGTGTYEQYF. The CDR3 DNA reads TGTGCCAGCAGCCCAGGGACAGGGACCTACGAGCAGTACTTC. The full variable domain, its missing parts supplied by reference TRBV7-6 and TRBJ2-7, is GAGVSQSPRYKVTKRGQDVALRCDPISGHVSLYWYRQALGQGPEFLTYFNYEAQQDKSGLPNDRFSAERPEGSISTLTIQRTEQRDSAMYRCASSPGTGTYEQYFGPGTRLTVT.

The chain combines TRBV29-1 with TRBJ2-2, with 10 positions matching TRBD2. Per germline, CDR1 SQVTM and CDR2 ANQGSEA. The length of the CDR3 is 17 residues. Unmatched junction bases numbered 12, after V lost 3 bases and J lost 5 bases. In nucleotides, the CDR3 is TGCAGCGTTGATAGCGGTAGCGGGGGGCGGGGGACCGGGGAGCTGTTTTTT. Amino acids: CSVDSGSGGRGTGELFF.

Points on this clone: Other DNA sequences of this sample code for an identical CDR3. This sequence joins TRBV6-5 and TRBJ1-1, with D possibly being TRBD1 (6 bases). CDR3 length equals 14 residues. V was shortened by 2 bases and J by 1 base, with 8 bases between the two germline ends. Germline CDR1 MNHEY, CDR2 SVGAGI. CDR3 sequence (DNA): TGTGCCAGCAGTTACGGGGGCGCGAACACTGAAGCTTTCTTT. Its translation is CASSYGGANTEAFF.

The rearrangement links TRBV15 to TRBJ1-5; possible D gene TRBD1, 5 bases. Per germline, CDR1 LNHNV and CDR2 YYDKDF (reference sequence). Trimming shortened V by 0 bases and J by 4 bases, and 13 bases separated the two germline ends. This CDR3 spans 16 amino acids. The CDR3 loop reads CATSRDSGNPNQPQHF. The CDR3 region has the DNA TGTGCCACCAGCAGAGATTCAGGGAATCCAAATCAGCCCCAGCATTTT.

V gene TRBV10-3 combines with J gene TRBJ2-1, with a tentative D call TRBD1 (5 bases). CDR1 ENHRY and CDR2 SYGVKD come from the germline V gene. The V and J ends lost 4 bases and 5 bases respectively, with 12 bases between them. The CDR3 length is 14 residues. The CDR3 nucleotides are TGTGCCATCAGTGCGGTGGGCAGGGACAATGAGCAGTTCTTC. It specifies CAISAVGRDNEQFF.

The CDR3 protein is CASSAKQGNYGYTF. As DNA, the CDR3 is TGTGCCAGCAGCGCAAAACAGGGAAACTATGGCTACACCTTC. The chain is built from TRBV7-9 and TRBJ1-2; D is perhaps TRBD1 (6 bases). V was pared by 5 bases and J by 2 bases, with 12 bases between. The CDR3 spans 14 residues. Looked up from germline, CDR1 is SEHNR and CDR2 is FQNEAQ (reference sequence).

The chain carries TRBV25-1 and TRBJ1-3; 9 bases are shared with TRBD1. Germline V gene lookup returns CDR1 MGHDK and CDR2 SYGVNS. The J segment lost 7 bases and the V segment lost 6 bases, leaving 4 bases of the junction unmatched. The CDR3 loop spans 13 amino acids. Here the CDR3 DNA reads TGTGCCAGCAGCTCGGACAGGGGTAACACCATATATTTT. It codes for CASSSDRGNTIYF.

The rearrangement links TRBV9 to TRBJ2-3; D is possibly TRBD1 (5 bases). The V end lost 2 bases, the J end lost 4 bases, and 11 bases lay between the germline ends. Germline CDR1 SGDLS, CDR2 YYNGEE. This CDR3 is built from 14 residues. As DNA, the CDR3 is TGTGCCAGCAGCGTCAAGGGCAGGGCAGATACGCAGTATTTT. Its translation: CASSVKGRADTQYF.

This clone was detected a few times. V is TRBV5-1 and J is TRBJ2-3; D gene uncertain. The CDR3 consists of 14 residues. Germline V lookup: CDR1 SGHRS, CDR2 YFSETQ. V was clipped by 0 bases and J by 1 base, with 6 bases between them. The CDR3 DNA is TGCGCCAGCAGCTTGGCGCGCGGCACAGATACGCAGTATTTT. This encodes CASSLARGTDTQYF.

The rearrangement joins TRBV27 to TRBJ1-1, with D tentatively TRBD1 (5 bases). In germline, CDR1 is MNHEY, CDR2 SMNVEV (reference sequence). The CDR3 extends over 14 amino acids. Trimming took off 5 bases at V and 1 base at J, with 11 bases between the two ends. The CDR3 reads CASSRGQKNTEAFF. In nucleotides, the CDR3 is TGTGCCAGCAGTCGCGGACAAAAGAACACTGAAGCTTTCTTT.